This TCR beta chain is drawn from a study of T cell repertoires in cytomegalovirus infection. TCRdb ran MiXCR on the reads and lists one entry per CDR3 protein. Of about 340,000 distinct CDR3 sequences listed, 25% to 35% are singletons. This clonotype was observed at least ten times. The target antigen is unknown. The CDR3 is 15 amino acids. CDR1 is SGHTA, CDR2 FQGNSA, per germline. V lost 5 bases and J lost 4, with 17 bases in between. The source is a human donor in good health (CMV status not recorded). Some clones in this sample may be carry-over from other donors' samples. The chain carries TRBV7-2 and TRBJ1-2; D possibly corresponds to TRBD1 (5 bases). Material: cultured PBMCs, obtained from culture after CMV antigen stimulation. CDR3 protein: CASSPKSEGTYGYTF. CDR3 coding DNA: TGTGCCAGCAGCCCTAAGAGTGAAGGGACCTATGGCTACACCTTC.